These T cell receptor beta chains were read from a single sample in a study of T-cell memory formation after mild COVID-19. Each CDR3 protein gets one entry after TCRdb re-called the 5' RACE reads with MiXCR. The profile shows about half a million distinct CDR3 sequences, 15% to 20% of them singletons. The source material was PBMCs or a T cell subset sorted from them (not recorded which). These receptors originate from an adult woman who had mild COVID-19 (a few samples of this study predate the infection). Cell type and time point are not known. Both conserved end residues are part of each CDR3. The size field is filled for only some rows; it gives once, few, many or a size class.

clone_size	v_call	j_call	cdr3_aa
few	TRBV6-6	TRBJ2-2	CASLPYVGELFF
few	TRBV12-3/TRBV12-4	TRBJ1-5	CASSYLISNQPQHF
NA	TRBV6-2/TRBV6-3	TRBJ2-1	CASSYWVSDEQFF
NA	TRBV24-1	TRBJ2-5	CATSDPRPGTLETQYF
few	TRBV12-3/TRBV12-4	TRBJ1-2	CASSPGTGSSVPLPNYGYTF
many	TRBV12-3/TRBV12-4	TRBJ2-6	CASSPFGQWGAGANVLTF
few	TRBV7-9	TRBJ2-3	CASSFLGLAGTSTDTQYF
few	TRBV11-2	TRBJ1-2	CASSLFAGINGYTF
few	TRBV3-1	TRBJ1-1	CASSHAGVEAFF
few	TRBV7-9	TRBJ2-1	CASRSIAGGPHNEQFF
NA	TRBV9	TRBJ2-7	CASSVGEFNEQYF
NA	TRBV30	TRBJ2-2	CAWTLAGIGELFF
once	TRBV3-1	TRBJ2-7	CASSPGVVYEQYF
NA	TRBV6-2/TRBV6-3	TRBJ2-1	CASSQRSGRTYNEQFF
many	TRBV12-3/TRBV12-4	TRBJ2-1	CASSSAGVDEQFF
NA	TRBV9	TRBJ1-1	CASSTPGHSNTEAFF